This is a list of T cell receptor beta chains from one sample in a study of response to subunit inactivated influenza vaccine. TCRdb reprocessed the RT-PCR reads via MiXCR and lists one record per CDR3 protein. Of around 530,000 distinct CDR3 sequences in the sample, about 15% were seen once. The sample was CD4+ T cells sorted from PBMCs, taken roughly 24 months after vaccination. These receptors came from a man aged 45-69 years who received an inactivated influenza vaccine. Each CDR3 is given with its conserved first and last residue. Each record gives: D gene, J gene, clone size, V gene, CDR3 protein, CDR3 DNA. A D gene is named only where the DNA matches it firmly. The listing skips clone size in some rows; elsewhere it reads once, few, many or a size class.

TRBD2 TRBJ2-1 - TRBV10-3 CAISGIGTSGRAFYNEQFF TGTGCCATCAGCGGGATAGGGACTAGCGGGAGGGCCTTCTACAATGAGCAGTTCTTC
TRBD2 TRBJ2-5 few TRBV7-7 CASTSGLAGGSQYF TGTGCCAGCACCTCGGGACTAGCGGGAGGGTCCCAGTACTTC
- TRBJ1-4 - TRBV12-3/TRBV12-4 CASSRQEKLFF TGTGCCAGCAGCCGACAGGAAAAACTGTTTTTT
- TRBJ1-3 - TRBV4-3 CASSQVPSDTIYF TGCGCCAGCAGCCAAGTTCCATCGGACACCATATATTTT
- TRBJ1-2 - TRBV24-1 CATSDLTVSYGYTF TGTGCCACCAGTGACTTGACAGTCTCCTATGGCTACACCTTC
TRBD2 TRBJ2-1 - TRBV7-2 CASSYLAGGGEQFF TGTGCCAGCAGCTATCTAGCGGGGGGGGGTGAGCAGTTCTTC
TRBD2 TRBJ2-5 few TRBV29-1 CSVESDGRAQYF TGCAGCGTTGAATCGGATGGGAGGGCCCAGTACTTC
TRBD2 TRBJ2-2 - TRBV7-2 CASSPLAGGRNTGELFF TGTGCCAGCAGCCCCTTAGCGGGGGGCCGGAACACCGGGGAGCTGTTTTTT
- TRBJ2-5 few TRBV4-2 CASSQEEGGIGETQYF TGTGCCAGCAGCCAAGAGGAGGGCGGGATCGGGGAGACCCAGTACTTC
TRBD2 TRBJ2-2 few TRBV27 CASSLLVASGVSNTGELFF TGTGCCAGCAGCCTCCTAGTGGCTAGCGGGGTCTCGAACACCGGGGAGCTGTTTTTT
- TRBJ2-6 few TRBV7-2 CASRQGWGANVLTF TGTGCCAGCAGACAGGGATGGGGGGCCAACGTCCTGACTTTC
TRBD2 TRBJ2-2 few TRBV6-2/TRBV6-3 CASSRLAGGFTGELFF TGTGCCAGCAGTCGCCTAGCGGGGGGGTTCACCGGGGAGCTGTTTTTT
- TRBJ2-3 many TRBV11-2 CASSLDHFTDTQYF TGTGCCAGCAGCTTAGATCACTTCACAGATACGCAGTATTTT
- TRBJ1-3 - TRBV6-1 CASSDGPSSGNTIYF TGTGCCAGCAGTGATGGACCGAGCTCTGGAAACACCATATATTTT
TRBD2 TRBJ2-3 - TRBV20-1 CSAKGLAGITDTQYF TGCAGTGCTAAGGGACTAGCGGGGATCACAGATACGCAGTATTTT
- TRBJ1-1 - TRBV3-1 CASSQGIVLGGTEAFF TGTGCCAGCAGCCAGGGGATTGTTCTGGGTGGCACTGAAGCTTTCTTT
- TRBJ2-4 - TRBV11-1 CASSLDRADIQYF TGTGCCAGCAGCTTAGACAGGGCGGACATTCAGTACTTC
- TRBJ1-6 few TRBV3-1 CASSQISGPGAFSPLHF TGTGCCAGCAGCCAAATTTCAGGCCCAGGGGCATTTTCACCCCTCCACTTT
TRBD1 TRBJ2-7 - TRBV7-2 CASSSRQGAPEQYF TGTGCCAGCAGCTCAAGACAGGGGGCCCCCGAGCAGTACTTC
- TRBJ2-5 few TRBV18 CASSPLEGTQYF TGTGCCAGCTCACCACTGGAGGGGACCCAGTACTTC
- TRBJ1-6 many TRBV11-2 CASSLRQTSNSPLHF TGTGCCAGCAGCCTCCGACAGACGAGTAATTCACCCCTCCACTTT
- TRBJ2-7 - TRBV14 CASSPNAMELEQYF TGTGCCAGCAGCCCTAACGCTATGGAACTCGAGCAGTACTTC
- TRBJ2-7 few TRBV20-1 CSGRDNYEQYF TGCAGTGGCAGGGACAACTACGAGCAGTACTTC
TRBD1 TRBJ2-7 - TRBV6-1 CASRRGQDGSYEQYF TGTGCCAGCAGACGAGGACAGGACGGTAGCTACGAGCAGTACTTC
- TRBJ1-4 few TRBV7-9 CASSYDRSNEKLFF TGTGCCAGCAGCTACGACAGGAGTAATGAAAAACTGTTTTTT
- TRBJ2-5 - TRBV19 CATRRGPPETQYF TGTGCCACCCGGAGGGGGCCACCAGAGACCCAGTACTTC
TRBD1 TRBJ2-1 many TRBV6-1 CASSGARGHMVEQFF TGTGCCAGCAGTGGGGCCAGGGGGCATATGGTTGAGCAGTTCTTC
TRBD2 TRBJ2-3 - TRBV9 CASSATSYPSTDTQYF TGTGCCAGCAGCGCGACTAGCTACCCTAGCACAGATACGCAGTATTTT
- TRBJ2-7 - TRBV20-1 CSASFQGNYEQYF TGCAGTGCTAGTTTCCAGGGGAACTACGAGCAGTACTTC
TRBD1 TRBJ1-6 few TRBV7-8 CASSQWDSRNSPLHF TGTGCCAGCAGCCAGTGGGACAGTAGGAATTCACCCCTCCACTTT
- TRBJ2-7 few TRBV4-3 CASSPPGVQGLGSYEQYF TGCGCCAGCAGCCCTCCAGGGGTGCAGGGCCTGGGGTCCTACGAGCAGTACTTC
- TRBJ1-2 many TRBV7-2 CASSPDRGGYGYTF TGTGCCAGCAGCCCGGACAGAGGGGGGTATGGCTACACCTTC
- TRBJ2-1 few TRBV12-3/TRBV12-4 CASRDRQGEQFF TGTGCCAGCAGAGATCGGCAGGGTGAGCAGTTCTTC
TRBD2 TRBJ2-3 few TRBV5-1 CASSFGTSKDTQYF TGCGCCAGCAGCTTTGGGACTAGCAAGGATACGCAGTATTTT
- TRBJ1-6 - TRBV12-3/TRBV12-4 CASSLAFRENSPLHF TGTGCCAGCAGTTTAGCTTTTAGAGAGAATTCACCCCTCCACTTT
TRBD2 TRBJ2-1 few TRBV20-1 CSAAGGSSYNEQFF TGCAGTGCGGCGGGAGGGAGCTCCTACAATGAGCAGTTCTTC
- TRBJ2-3 - TRBV4-3 CASSQGGRGALTDTQYF TGCGCCAGCAGCCAAGGGGGGCGTGGAGCCCTCACAGATACGCAGTATTTT
TRBD2 TRBJ2-7 - TRBV24-1 CATSDSASGKYEQYF TGTGCCACCAGTGATTCGGCTAGCGGGAAATACGAGCAGTACTTC
TRBD1 TRBJ1-2 - TRBV6-5 CASSYRQGTGYTF TGTGCCAGCAGTTACAGACAGGGTACGGGCTACACCTTC
- TRBJ2-5 few TRBV20-1 CSARGPGLLIGETQYF TGCAGTGCTCGAGGACCGGGACTCCTAATTGGAGAGACCCAGTACTTC
- TRBJ2-2 - TRBV7-9 CANRGGITGELFF TGTGCCAACCGAGGGGGGATCACCGGGGAGCTGTTTTTT
TRBD1 TRBJ1-2 - TRBV11-2 CASSLWDRVNYGYTF TGTGCCAGCAGCCTCTGGGACAGGGTGAACTATGGCTACACCTTC
TRBD1 TRBJ1-4 - TRBV7-2 CASSLRDREEKLFF TGTGCCAGCAGCTTAAGGGACAGGGAAGAAAAACTGTTTTTT
- TRBJ1-4 few TRBV12-3/TRBV12-4 CASRMTFNEKLFF TGTGCCAGCAGGATGACATTTAATGAAAAACTGTTTTTT
- TRBJ2-2 few TRBV9 CASSVQEGTGELFF TGTGCCAGCAGCGTTCAGGAGGGCACCGGGGAGCTGTTTTTT
TRBD1 TRBJ2-5 - TRBV20-1 CSAPPDRGRETQYF TGCAGTGCTCCTCCTGACAGGGGGCGAGAGACCCAGTACTTC
TRBD2 TRBJ2-3 few TRBV6-1 CASSDRGSGTDTQYF TGTGCCAGCAGTGACCGCGGGAGTGGTACAGATACGCAGTATTTT
TRBD2 TRBJ2-3 few TRBV7-3 CASSPGTSGRVNTDTQYF TGTGCCAGCAGCCCTGGGACTAGCGGGAGGGTTAACACAGATACGCAGTATTTT
- TRBJ2-7 - TRBV10-3 CAISEGGSEQYF TGTGCCATCAGTGAGGGGGGAAGCGAGCAGTACTTC
- TRBJ2-5 - TRBV5-6 CASSKYIQETQYF TGTGCCAGCAGCAAGTATATCCAAGAGACCCAGTACTTC
TRBD1 TRBJ2-1 few TRBV11-2 CASSPRGPTSEQFF TGTGCCAGCAGCCCAAGGGGGCCGACGAGTGAGCAGTTCTTC
- TRBJ2-7 few TRBV4-3 CASSQDRGGSYEQYF TGCGCCAGCAGCCAAGATCGGGGAGGAAGCTACGAGCAGTACTTC
- TRBJ2-3 - TRBV6-5 CASSYSWSGARTQYF TGTGCCAGCAGTTACTCGTGGTCAGGGGCTCGTACGCAGTATTTT
TRBD1 TRBJ2-1 few TRBV29-1 CSVEKGTGLEQFF TGCAGCGTTGAAAAGGGGACAGGTCTTGAGCAGTTCTTC
- TRBJ2-7 - TRBV10-2 CASSGLNYEQYF TGCGCCAGCAGTGGGCTTAACTACGAGCAGTACTTC
- TRBJ1-2 many TRBV20-1 CSARAEGLRGYTF TGCAGTGCTAGAGCGGAGGGTCTCCGTGGCTACACCTTC
- TRBJ2-3 - TRBV12-3/TRBV12-4 CASSGIKGGTDTQYF TGTGCCAGCAGTGGCATAAAGGGAGGTACAGATACGCAGTATTTT
TRBD1 TRBJ1-2 - TRBV7-9 CASSFTGVGYTF TGTGCCAGCAGTTTCACAGGGGTCGGCTACACCTTC
- TRBJ1-1 once TRBV15 CAIGGTTEAFF TGTGCCATCGGAGGGACAACTGAAGCTTTCTTT
TRBD2 TRBJ2-2 few TRBV6-2/TRBV6-3 CASNPSFPTSGSSVGELFF TGTGCCAGCAACCCTTCATTTCCCACTAGCGGGAGTAGTGTCGGGGAGCTGTTTTTT